A single sample is the source of the 27 T cell receptor beta chains below, sequenced in a study of T cell clones after liver transplantation. TCRdb keeps only in-frame clones here, not all; method: immunoSEQ multiplex PCR. The sample has some 57,000 clones; more than 70% are singletons. This specimen consisted of CD4+ T cells from blood, obtained at the 22-month timepoint. These TCRs come from a human patient who received a liver transplant. Some T cells here may be from the graft donor.

This clone was observed a few times. The chain uses TRBV7-3 and TRBJ2-2; D is unclear. Trimming left V 1 base short and J 0 bases short, with 9 bases between. The length of the CDR3 is 16 residues. Germline CDR1 is SGHTA and CDR2 is FQGTGA. The CDR3 bases are TGTGCCAGCAGCTTAAAGAATACCGCGAACACCGGGGAGCTGTTTTTT. It is translated as CASSLKNTANTGELFF.

The V call is TRBV11-1, the J call TRBJ1-6; D is ambiguous. CDR1 is SGHAT and CDR2 is FQDESV in the germline V gene (reference sequence). V gave up 3 bases and J gave up 7 bases, with 7 bases separating them. The CDR3 length is 13 residues. This CDR3 reads CASSLELNSPLHF. Here the CDR3 DNA reads TGTGCCAGCAGCTTGGAATTAAATTCACCCCTCCACTTT. The full variable domain, completed using reference TRBV11-1 and TRBJ1-6, is EAEVAQSPRYKITEKSQAVAFWCDPISGHATLYWYRQILGQGPELLVQFQDESVVDDSQLPKDRFSAERLKGVDSTLKIQPAELGDSAMYLCASSLELNSPLHFGNGTRLTVT.

This chain connects TRBV19 to TRBJ1-5; 8 bases align to TRBD1. The CDR3 has 17 residues. Germline V gene data show CDR1 as LNHDA and CDR2 as SQIVND (reference sequence). V was pared by 7 bases and J by 7 bases, with 18 bases of the junction left unmatched. The CDR3 DNA follows: TGTGCCAGTACCGGATTACAGGGGGGCGCAGAGAACCAGCCCCAGCATTTT. Its translation is CASTGLQGGAENQPQHF.

V is TRBV10-3 and J is TRBJ1-1, with 10 positions matching TRBD1. The V and J ends lost 7 bases and 4 bases, in that order; junction bases with no gene match: 12. Germline CDR1 reads ENHRY; CDR2 reads SYGVKD. The length of the CDR3 is 16 residues. CDR3 region: CAIMPIGQGVGTEAFF. CDR3 coding DNA: TGTGCCATCATGCCCATCGGACAGGGGGTAGGCACTGAAGCTTTCTTT.

This rearrangement joins TRBV10-2 to TRBJ2-1, with 14 nucleotides matching TRBD2. This CDR3 contains 16 residues. Per the germline V gene, CDR1 is WSHSY and CDR2 is SAAADI. The junction had 9 bases not matched to a gene; V was cut back by 3 bases and J by 11 bases. The CDR3 region has the DNA TGCGCCAGCAGTGAAACCACCGGGACTAGCGGGGGCCAGCAGTTCTTC. Translating gives CASSETTGTSGGQQFF.

This clone was observed a handful of times. The chain employs TRBV7-9 and TRBJ2-7; TRBD1 agrees at 7 bases. V shed 4 bases, J shed 1 base, and the junction held 7 bases outside the gene matches. Germline V gives CDR1 SEHNR, CDR2 FQNEAQ (reference sequence). This CDR3 spans 15 amino acids. CDR3 in amino acids: CASSSPGTASYEQYF. CDR3 sequence (DNA): TGTGCCAGCAGCTCCCCCGGGACAGCTTCCTACGAGCAGTACTTC. The whole variable domain, remainder taken from reference TRBV7-9 and TRBJ2-7, is DTGVSQNPRHKITKRGQNVTFRCDPISEHNRLYWYRQTLGQGPEFLTYFQNEAQLEKSRLLSDRFSAERPKGSFSTLEIQRTEQGDSAMYLCASSSPGTASYEQYFGPGTRLTVT.

The chain uses TRBV11-3 and TRBJ1-5; 12 bases fit TRBD1. The CDR3 contains 19 residues. Germline V CDR1 and CDR2: SGHNT, YENEEA. V lost 1 base, J lost 7 bases, and 14 bases stayed unmatched. The CDR3 DNA is TGTGCCAGCAGCTTAGCAATTGGGACAGGGGGCTGTCCGAACCAGCCCCAGCATTTT. Encoded protein: CASSLAIGTGGCPNQPQHF.

The genes are TRBV7-2 and TRBJ1-3; D is ambiguous. The CDR3 extends over 15 amino acids. Trimming stripped 6 bases from V and 0 bases from J, with 12 bases between. Germline CDR1 is SGHTA and CDR2 is FQGNSA. The CDR3 here is CASSFGLFSGNTIYF. The CDR3 nucleotides read TGTGCCAGCAGTTTTGGACTGTTCTCTGGAAACACCATATATTTT.

This clone has just a few counts. This chain uses TRBV28 with TRBJ1-3; tentatively, D is TRBD1 (6 bases). Trimming cost V 8 bases and J 4 bases, with 12 bases left between them. Looked up from germline, CDR1 is MDHEN and CDR2 is SYDVKM. The CDR3 length is 13 residues. The CDR3 reads CASWNRVGNTIYF. CDR3 in DNA: TGTGCCAGCTGGAACAGGGTCGGAAACACCATATATTTT.

In its sample, this clone was seen a few times. The V call is TRBV11-3, the J call TRBJ2-7; perhaps TRBD1 as D (7 bases). The CDR3 runs 13 residues. CDR1 and CDR2 from the germline V gene are SGHNT and YENEEA. V shed 5 bases and J shed 4 bases, with 12 bases lying between them. The CDR3 sequence: CASSLTGRYEQYF. The CDR3, as DNA: TGTGCCAGCAGCCTGACAGGGAGGTACGAGCAGTACTTC.

This clone was detected only once. This chain joins TRBV23-1 and TRBJ1-6; D call uncertain. TRBV23-1 is annotated as an ORF whose role is uncertain. This CDR3 contains 17 residues. Between the trimmed V and J ends, which lost 3 bases and 13 bases, there was a span of 25 bases. The CDR3 region is CASSHLLWAPGRYPLHF. CDR3 bases: TGCGCCAGCAGTCATCTCCTCTGGGCACCGGGGAGGTATCCCCTCCACTTT.

The V gene is TRBV6-1, the J gene TRBJ1-3; D not resolved. This CDR3 spans 15 amino acids. In germline, CDR1 is MNHNS, CDR2 SASEGT. Trimming removed 2 bases from V and 0 bases from J, with 8 bases in between. The CDR3 coding sequence is TGTGCCAGCAGTGAATTGGCTTACTCTGGAAACACCATATATTTT. Translation gives CASSELAYSGNTIYF.

The rearrangement joins TRBV29-1 to TRBJ2-5; possible D gene TRBD2, 6 bases. There are 14 residues in the CDR3. Germline CDR1 reads SQVTM; CDR2 reads ANQGSEA. Trimming stripped 4 bases from V and 3 bases from J, with 15 bases between. The CDR3: CSVVPGGGKETQYF. The CDR3 DNA follows: TGCAGCGTTGTTCCCGGGGGTGGAAAAGAGACCCAGTACTTC.

In this sample, this clone turned up many times. The rearrangement links TRBV27 to TRBJ1-2; the match to TRBD1 covers 7 bases. This CDR3 spans 15 amino acids. J was trimmed by 4 bases and V by 1 base; bases with no gene match: 6. Germline V gene sequence: CDR1 MNHEY, CDR2 SMNVEV (reference sequence). CDR3 amino acids: CASSLYTGDRYGYTF. The CDR3 DNA reads TGTGCCAGCAGTTTATACACAGGGGACCGCTATGGCTACACCTTC.

V and J are TRBV6-5 and TRBJ2-7, with D unresolved. The CDR3 sequence is 14 residues long. V lost 5 bases to trimming and J lost 3 bases, with 14 bases between them. CDR1 and CDR2 from the germline V gene are MNHEY and SVGAGI. CDR3 nucleotide sequence: TGTGCCAGCAGTCCCTCAGACACTTACTACGAGCAGTACTTC. It is translated as CASSPSDTYYEQYF.

This clone was counted once. The CDR3 is CASSLGGETRFQETQYF. The CDR3 bases are TGCGCCAGCAGCCTTGGGGGGGAGACGAGATTCCAAGAGACCCAGTACTTC. The chain employs TRBV5-1 and TRBJ2-5; 7 bases are shared with TRBD2. From germline, CDR1 is SGHRS and CDR2 YFSETQ. The V segment lost 4 bases and the J segment 1 base; nucleotides outside the gene matches: 13. This CDR3 comprises 17 residues.

The gene calls are TRBV6-6 and TRBJ1-3, with D hard to call. The germline V and J ends were trimmed by 2 bases and 0 bases, with 11 bases remaining between them. The CDR3 length is 16 residues. Germline-derived CDR1 and CDR2 are MNHNY and SVGAGI (reference sequence). The CDR3 loop reads CASSYGQTYSGNTIYF. CDR3 coding DNA: TGTGCCAGCAGTTACGGGCAGACCTACTCTGGAAACACCATATATTTT.

The chain employs TRBV5-6 and TRBJ2-2, with 7 positions matching TRBD1. The CDR3 length is 16 residues. V lost 0 bases and J lost 3; bases outside the gene matches: 5. Per germline, CDR1 SGHDT and CDR2 YYEEEE. In nucleotides, the CDR3 is TGTGCCAGCAGCTTGGTAGCAGGGGGTTACACCGGGGAGCTGTTTTTT. Amino acids: CASSLVAGGYTGELFF.

The chain combines TRBV19 with TRBJ1-5; the match to TRBD1 covers 7 bases. Trimming at V came to 3 bases and at J to 6 bases, leaving 5 bases not matched to a gene. CDR1 is LNHDA and CDR2 is SQIVND in the germline V gene (reference sequence). CDR3 length: 14 residues. As DNA, the CDR3 is TGTGCCAGTAGTATGGGGACAGTGGCTCAGCCCCAGCATTTT. Its protein product is CASSMGTVAQPQHF.

This clone was detected a few times. The chain employs TRBV5-4 and TRBJ2-7; D is perhaps TRBD1 (5 bases). The CDR3 consists of 12 residues. Trimming took 3 bases from V and 4 from J, leaving 8 bases between them. From germline, CDR1 is SGHNT and CDR2 YYREEE (reference sequence). Here the CDR3 DNA reads TGTGCCAGCAGCTATGACAGTTACGAGCAGTACTTC. This sequence encodes CASSYDSYEQYF.

V usage is TRBV18 and J usage is TRBJ2-3, with D possibly being TRBD1 or TRBD2 (5 bases each). The V end was cut by 1 base, the J end by 2 bases, with 7 bases between. The CDR3 spans 14 residues. Germline V lookup: CDR1 KGHSH, CDR2 LQKENI. For the CDR3, the DNA is TGTGCCAGCTCACCACTCGGGGCCACAGATACGCAGTATTTT. Its protein product is CASSPLGATDTQYF.

This sequence joins TRBV19 and TRBJ1-4, with TRBD1 identical over 9 bases. The CDR3 runs to 14 residues. V lost 5 bases, J lost 8 bases, and 6 bases stayed unmatched. Germline V gene data show CDR1 as LNHDA and CDR2 as SQIVND (reference sequence). The CDR3 is CASSSTGGSEKLFF. The CDR3 DNA is TGTGCCAGTAGTTCTACAGGGGGCTCCGAAAAACTGTTTTTT.

The chain recombines TRBV5-1 with TRBJ2-3, with TRBD2 as a possible D gene (5 bases). The germline V and J ends were trimmed by 0 bases and 2 bases, with 13 bases remaining between them. Germline-derived CDR1 and CDR2 are SGHRS and YFSETQ. The CDR3 consists of 16 residues. The CDR3 DNA is TGCGCCAGCAGCTTGGCGGTCGGGGTTATCACAGATACGCAGTATTTT. Translated: CASSLAVGVITDTQYF.

This chain joins TRBV6-1 and TRBJ1-3; 8 bases map to TRBD1. CDR1 MNHNS and CDR2 SASEGT come from the germline V gene. With V trimmed by 6 bases and J by 7 bases, 5 bases remained unmatched. The CDR3 loop spans 13 amino acids. The CDR3 DNA sequence: TGTGCCAGCAGCGTTGGACAGGGTAACACCATATATTTT. Translated: CASSVGQGNTIYF.

The J gene is TRBJ2-7, the V gene TRBV28; weak D call: TRBD2 (6 bases). CDR3 length equals 13 residues. Per germline, CDR1 MDHEN and CDR2 SYDVKM. Trimming stripped 5 bases from V and 5 bases from J, with 13 bases between. The DNA for the CDR3 is TGTGCCAGCAGTACGACTAGTTCAGACGAGCAGTACTTC. Protein product: CASSTTSSDEQYF.

The chain uses TRBV7-9 and TRBJ2-7, with TRBD1 matching 8 bases. The trim removed 6 bases at V and 2 bases at J, leaving 6 bases unmatched. The V gene's germline CDR1 is SEHNR and CDR2 FQNEAQ (reference sequence). This CDR3 spans 14 amino acids. The CDR3 protein is CASSPDRGTYEQYF. The CDR3, as DNA: TGTGCCAGCAGTCCAGACAGGGGAACCTACGAGCAGTACTTC. Complete variable domain (other parts from reference TRBV7-9 and TRBJ2-7): DTGVSQNPRHKITKRGQNVTFRCDPISEHNRLYWYRQTLGQGPEFLTYFQNEAQLEKSRLLSDRFSAERPKGSFSTLEIQRTEQGDSAMYLCASSPDRGTYEQYFGPGTRLTVT.

The genes are TRBV19 and TRBJ2-2; a possible D gene is TRBD1 (6 bases). Germline values: CDR1 LNHDA, CDR2 SQIVND (reference sequence). Trimming pared 5 bases from V and 5 bases from J, leaving 15 bases between. CDR3 length: 15 amino acids. The CDR3 loop is CASSRGGTRTGELFF. The CDR3, as DNA: TGTGCCAGTAGTCGAGGGGGAACTCGGACCGGGGAGCTGTTTTTT. Using reference TRBV19 and TRBJ2-2 for the parts outside the CDR3, the full variable domain is DGGITQSPKYLFRKEGQNVTLSCEQNLNHDAMYWYRQDPGQGLRLIYYSQIVNDFQKGDIAEGYSVSREKKESFPLTVTSAQKNPTAFYLCASSRGGTRTGELFFGEGSRLTVL.